This T cell receptor beta chain originates from a study of blood T cell repertoires in COVID-19. Study-level information: The United States, Italy and Spain were the sources of the acute and convalescent COVID-19 samples. PBMCs, B-cell-depleted T cells, or T cells provided the cDNA or gDNA that made up the material.

Seattle patient enrollment occurred during active infection, with longitudinal follow-up thereafter. V lost 6 bases, J lost 0 bases, and 6 bases stayed unmatched. CDR3 length equals 17 residues. The germline V gene encodes CDR1 WSHSY and CDR2 SAAADI. Original methodology: Scientists estimated how many nucleated cells there were by amplifying reference gene primers. The repertoire was sequenced with immunoSEQ multiplex PCR; TCRdb's copy has only in-frame clones and lacks some. The DNA was the basis for D and trimming; V, J and clone size are from that table. The sample holds about 160,000 clones; roughly 82% are singletons and the top ten take roughly 7%.

The sequenced sample consisted of peripheral blood. The clonotype was recovered from a woman in her forties with COVID-19, enrolled during active disease. The chain uses TRBV10-2 and TRBJ2-7; 15 bases are a match to TRBD2. The CDR3 bases are TGCGCCAGCAGAGGACTAGCGGGAGGGAAAACCTCCTACGAGCAGTACTTC. This sequence encodes CASRGLAGGKTSYEQYF.